This TCR beta chain was found in a study of somatic mutations in cytotoxic T cells in rheumatoid arthritis. This clone was observed once. V was shortened by 5 bases and J by 1 base, with 9 bases between the two germline ends. The CDR3 covers 15 residues. Germline lookup yields CDR1 WNHNN and CDR2 SYGVQD (reference sequence). TCRdb keeps only in-frame clones here, not all; method: immunoSEQ multiplex PCR. The sample includes more than 13,000 clones, over 60% seen only once; the top ten take around 9.3%. The TCR was taken from an adult with rheumatoid arthritis. What was sequenced was CD8+ T cells sorted from blood. The chain couples TRBV10-1 to TRBJ2-6; D remains ambiguous. CDR3 region: CASSHWVSGANVLTF. Here the CDR3 DNA reads TGCGCCAGCAGTCACTGGGTTTCTGGGGCCAACGTCCTGACTTTC.